The clone carrying this T cell receptor beta chain occurred a few times. In the study's own analysis: Scientists estimated how many nucleated cells there were by amplifying reference gene primers. Clones were sequenced by immunoSEQ multiplex PCR, and TCRdb holds only the in-frame ones, with some missing. The V and J calls and the clone size are those of that table, but D and trimming were determined from the DNA. In the table there are more than 250,000 clones, around 87% of which are singletons. The record originates from a study of blood T cell repertoires in COVID-19. Study information: Acute and convalescent COVID-19 samples came from the United States, Italy and Spain. T cells, B-cell-depleted T cells, or PBMCs provided the cDNA or gDNA that served as material.

The V end lost 0 bases, the J end lost 9 bases, and 11 bases lay between the germline ends. From germline, CDR1 is LGHNA and CDR2 YSLEER. This CDR3 is built from 13 residues. The V and J genes are TRBV4-3 and TRBJ1-1; the D gene is possibly TRBD1 (5 bases). Sequenced material: peripheral blood. The receptor's source is a man aged 50 to 60 with active or convalescent COVID-19. Written as DNA, the CDR3 is TGCGCCAGCAGCCAAGATGGGGAGGGGAAAGCTTTCTTT. Its protein is CASSQDGEGKAFF.